The 16 T cell receptor beta chains listed next were all sequenced from one sample in a study of T-cell reconstitution after alpha-beta-depleted transplantation in children. Unique molecular identifiers were incorporated during preparation of the TCRbeta library. Each CDR3 protein is one row after TCRdb ran MiXCR on the PCR reads. The data contain fewer than 750,000 distinct CDR3 sequences, 20% to 30% of them singletons. Material: PBMCs, obtained before TCRalphabeta/CD19-depleted stem cell transplant. The source of these receptors is a boy younger than two with Wiskott-Aldrich syndrome, due to receive a stem cell transplant.

This chain links TRBV29-1 with TRBJ1-1, with unresolved D. Per the germline V gene, CDR1 is SQVTM and CDR2 is ANQGSEA. Deletions cut 7 bases from V and 0 bases from J, with 12 bases between. This CDR3 region has 13 residues. Here the CDR3 reads CSGGVGLNTEAFF. The CDR3 coding sequence is TGCAGCGGTGGGGTAGGGCTGAACACTGAAGCTTTCTTT. The variable domain in full, with the rest retrieved from reference TRBV29-1 and TRBJ1-1, is SAVISQKPSRDICQRGTSLTIQCQVDSQVTMMFWYRQQPGQSLTLIATANQGSEATYESGFVIDKFPISRPNLTFSTLTVSNMSPEDSSIYLCSGGVGLNTEAFFGQGTRLTVV.

This clonotype has only a few counts. This sequence joins TRBV27 and TRBJ1-1, with a possible D match to TRBD1 (5 bases). There are 15 residues in the CDR3. V was pared by 3 bases and J by 1 base, with 12 bases between. Germline assignment: CDR1 MNHEY and CDR2 SMNVEV (reference sequence). The CDR3 region is CASSFLPGTNTEAFF. CDR3 DNA sequence: TGTGCCAGCAGTTTTTTGCCAGGGACGAACACTGAAGCTTTCTTT.

This clonotype was recorded a few times. The rearrangement links TRBV29-1 to TRBJ2-3, with D possibly TRBD1 on 6 matching bases. The V gene's germline CDR1 is SQVTM and CDR2 ANQGSEA. The CDR3 has 15 residues. Trimming removed 2 bases at V and 3 bases at J, with 15 bases between. The CDR3 region has the DNA TGCAGCGTTGAACTCCGACAGGTTGGAACAGATACGCAGTATTTT. It encodes CSVELRQVGTDTQYF.

The genes are TRBV12-3 or TRBV12-4 and TRBJ2-5; TRBD2 matches at 12 bases. Unmatched junction bases numbered 3, after V lost 6 bases and J lost 7 bases. This CDR3 is 13 amino acids long. CDR3: CASRLLAGGTQYF. The CDR3 DNA follows: TGTGCCAGCAGACTACTAGCGGGGGGGACCCAGTACTTC.

This sequence joins TRBV2 and TRBJ2-7; 8 bases fit TRBD2. V shed 10 bases, J shed 6 bases, and the junction held 20 bases outside the gene matches. Germline-derived CDR1 and CDR2 are SNHLY and FYNNEI. CDR3 length equals 16 residues. The CDR3 DNA sequence: TGTGCCACCAGAGAAAGCGGGAGCACTCTCTATACCGAGCAGTACTTC. Its translation: CATRESGSTLYTEQYF.

The chain joins TRBV6-2 or TRBV6-3 to TRBJ2-3; D is ambiguous. Germline CDR1 reads MNHEY; CDR2 reads SVGEGT. Trimming shortened V by 0 bases and J by 6 bases, and 4 bases separated the two germline ends. The CDR3 spans 12 residues. The CDR3 loop is CASSYSSDTQYF. CDR3 DNA sequence: TGTGCCAGCAGTTACTCGAGTGATACGCAGTATTTT.

In its sample, this clonotype was seen a few times. V and J are TRBV9 and TRBJ2-5; 12 bases fit TRBD2. Germline-derived CDR1 and CDR2 are SGDLS and YYNGEE. V was pared by 0 bases and J by 1 base, with 1 base of the junction left unmatched. This CDR3 is built from 16 residues. CDR3 sequence: CASSVGTSGIQETQYF. DNA for the CDR3: TGTGCCAGCAGCGTAGGGACTAGCGGGATCCAAGAGACCCAGTACTTC. The entire variable domain, with the rest obtained from reference TRBV9 and TRBJ2-5, is as follows: DSGVTQTPKHLITATGQRVTLRCSPRSGDLSVYWYQQSLDQGLQFLIQYYNGEERAKGNILERFSAQQFPDLHSELNLSSLELGDSALYFCASSVGTSGIQETQYFGPGTRLLVL.

This clonotype occurred once. Possible read error: a much larger clone is one base away. This chain connects TRBV5-5 to TRBJ2-1, with D uncertain. Per germline, CDR1 SGHKS and CDR2 YYEKEE (reference sequence). The CDR3 sequence is 13 residues long. Trimming shortened V by 0 bases and J by 6 bases, and 7 bases separated the two germline ends. The DNA of the CDR3 is TGTGCCAGCAGCTTGGCGGAGCGCAATGAGCAGTTCTTC. This encodes CASSLAERNEQFF.

V is TRBV3-1 and J is TRBJ2-5; either TRBD1 or TRBD2 may fit D (5 bases each). The CDR3 sequence is 10 residues long. CDR1 LGHDT and CDR2 YNNKEL come from the germline V gene (reference sequence). Trimming removed 5 bases from V and 14 bases from J, with 12 bases in between. The CDR3 nucleotides read TGTGCCAGCAGCAGGGGAGAATTATACTTC. Translated, it gives CASSRGELYF.

The chain uses TRBV5-6 and TRBJ2-3; a weak D match, TRBD2 (5 bases). Deletions cut 2 bases from V and 7 bases from J, with 17 bases between. The CDR3 consists of 15 residues. CDR1 is SGHDT, CDR2 YYEEEE, per germline. The CDR3 DNA reads TGTGCCAGCAGCTTTCGGACCGTCGTCGGGAATACGCAGTATTTT. Its protein is CASSFRTVVGNTQYF.

This clonotype was counted only a few times. V usage is TRBV7-3 and J usage is TRBJ2-2; D possibly uses TRBD1 or TRBD2 (6 bases each). Germline V gives CDR1 SGHTA, CDR2 FQGTGA. Trimming cost V 0 bases and J 4 bases, with 15 bases left between them. The CDR3 length is 17 residues. The CDR3 loop is CASSLTEKWGATGELFF. The DNA for the CDR3 is TGTGCCAGCAGCTTAACGGAAAAATGGGGGGCCACCGGGGAGCTGTTTTTT.

The genes are TRBV2 and TRBJ1-1; D is uncertain. V was shortened by 6 bases and J by 4 bases, with 15 bases between the two germline ends. Germline loops: CDR1 SNHLY, CDR2 FYNNEI. This CDR3 spans 14 amino acids. The CDR3 region is CASSDGYLGTEAFF. In nucleotides, the CDR3 is TGTGCCAGCAGCGACGGGTACTTGGGCACTGAAGCTTTCTTT.

This clonotype has more than one count but fewer than ten. The rearrangement links TRBV3-1 to TRBJ1-1; D unclear. Germline assignment: CDR1 LGHDT and CDR2 YNNKEL (reference sequence). The CDR3 extends over 12 amino acids. V was cut by 6 bases and J by 1 base, with 6 bases left in between. The CDR3 DNA is TGTGCCAGCAGTCGCAGGAACACTGAAGCTTTCTTT. Its translation: CASSRRNTEAFF.

This rearrangement joins TRBV27 to TRBJ2-1, with 11 bases lining up with TRBD2. The J segment lost 2 bases and the V segment lost 4 bases, leaving 10 bases of the junction unmatched. The germline V gene encodes CDR1 MNHEY and CDR2 SMNVEV (reference sequence). CDR3 length: 18 residues. CDR3 bases: TGTGCCAGCAGTTACCAAAGACTAGCGGGACTACCCTACAATGAGCAGTTCTTC. Its translation is CASSYQRLAGLPYNEQFF.

The V gene is TRBV27, the J gene TRBJ2-7; 14 nucleotides line up with TRBD2. There are 16 residues in the CDR3. J lost 2 bases, V lost 2 bases, and 2 bases had no gene match. Germline values: CDR1 MNHEY, CDR2 SMNVEV (reference sequence). In DNA form, the CDR3 reads TGTGCCAGCAGTTTAAGGACTAGCGGGAGGCCCTACGAGCAGTACTTC. Its protein is CASSLRTSGRPYEQYF.

This chain uses TRBV5-1 with TRBJ2-1; 8 bases line up with TRBD1. Germline CDR1 SGHRS, CDR2 YFSETQ. J lost 7 bases, V lost 3 bases, and 9 bases had no gene match. The CDR3 is 15 residues long. The CDR3 bases are TGCGCCAGCAGCTGGTCAGGGGGCGAGGGGAATGAGCAGTTCTTC. This codes for CASSWSGGEGNEQFF.